Listed below are T cell receptor beta chains from one sample, sequenced in a study of shared clonotypes between healthy human individuals. TCRdb's copy holds only in-frame clones and misses some; the assay was immunoSEQ multiplex PCR. The sample consists of about 1 million clones, about 77% of them appearing once. Sequences were obtained from memory CD4+ T cells sorted from blood. All receptors come from a man in his late teens or twenties in good health. Each CDR3 is given with its conserved first and last residue. D genes are given only for firm matches. Expanded clones are given a class, and other clones once, few, many or no size at all.

D gene	V gene	clone size	J gene	CDR3 protein	CDR3 DNA
NA	TRBV21-1	NA	TRBJ1-4	CASSKGEGIATNEKLFF	TGTGCCAGCAGCAAAGGGGAGGGAATTGCAACTAATGAAAAACTGTTTTTT
TRBD2	TRBV25-1	NA	TRBJ2-7	CASSELGGRASYEQYF	TGTGCCAGCAGTGAATTAGGCGGGAGGGCCTCCTACGAGCAGTACTTC
NA	TRBV5-8	NA	TRBJ1-2	CASSQDSGIFRGYTF	TGTGCCAGCAGCCAAGATTCCGGGATCTTTCGCGGCTACACCTTC
NA	TRBV11-3	NA	TRBJ2-2	CATRLNTGELFF	TGTGCCACGAGGTTGAACACCGGGGAGCTGTTTTTT
TRBD2	TRBV19	NA	TRBJ2-3	CASSKASGSWDTQYF	TGTGCCAGTAGTAAGGCTAGCGGGAGTTGGGATACGCAGTATTTT
NA	TRBV2	NA	TRBJ1-1	CASTARNTEAFF	TGTGCCAGCACGGCAAGGAACACTGAAGCTTTCTTT
TRBD1	TRBV5-1	NA	TRBJ2-7	CASSVTGSGYEQYF	TGCGCCAGCAGCGTGACAGGGTCCGGCTACGAGCAGTACTTC
TRBD2	TRBV2	NA	TRBJ2-2	CASDGLAGGTGELFF	TGTGCCAGCGACGGACTAGCGGGGGGCACCGGGGAGCTGTTTTTT
NA	TRBV11-2	NA	TRBJ1-1	CASSVRRNTEAFF	TGTGCCAGCAGCGTCCGAAGGAACACTGAAGCTTTCTTT
NA	TRBV21-1	NA	TRBJ1-2	CASSKDRGLGYTF	TGTGCCAGCAGCAAAGATCGGGGACTTGGCTACACCTTC
NA	TRBV19	once	TRBJ1-5	CASSLRTAPNQPQHF	TGTGCCAGTAGTCTCAGGACGGCTCCTAATCAGCCCCAGCATTTT
TRBD1	TRBV7-6	NA	TRBJ2-2	CASSLVGGQANTGELFF	TGTGCCAGCAGCTTAGTAGGGGGACAGGCGAACACCGGGGAGCTGTTTTTT
NA	TRBV2	NA	TRBJ2-2	CASSVTGELFF	TGTGCCAGCAGTGTTACCGGGGAGCTGTTTTTT
TRBD1	TRBV6-6	NA	TRBJ2-1	CASSSGQYNEQFF	TGTGCCAGCAGCTCGGGACAGTACAATGAGCAGTTCTTC
TRBD2	TRBV7-9	few	TRBJ2-1	CASSQGTSASVEQFF	TGTGCCAGCAGCCAGGGGACTAGTGCATCCGTTGAGCAGTTCTTC
NA	TRBV19	NA	TRBJ2-7	CASSTDGGYEQYF	TGTGCCAGTAGCACCGACGGGGGCTACGAGCAGTACTTC
NA	TRBV19	NA	TRBJ2-5	CASRLTGGRETQYF	TGTGCCAGTAGATTAACCGGGGGGCGAGAGACCCAGTACTTC
TRBD1	TRBV6-1	NA	TRBJ2-2	CASTGDRGTAGELFF	TGTGCCAGCACGGGAGACAGGGGGACAGCCGGGGAGCTGTTTTTT
NA	TRBV5-4	NA	TRBJ2-5	CASSPRSGFQETQYF	TGTGCCAGCAGCCCTCGCAGCGGTTTCCAAGAGACCCAGTACTTC
TRBD1	TRBV19	few	TRBJ1-5	CASSIVTGGNQPQHF	TGTGCCAGTAGTATAGTAACAGGGGGCAATCAGCCCCAGCATTTT
TRBD1	TRBV5-1	NA	TRBJ2-2	CASRVRSGQGNAGELFF	TGCGCCAGCCGAGTACGATCGGGACAGGGTAACGCCGGGGAGCTGTTTTTT
NA	TRBV7-2	few	TRBJ1-2	CASSSRQRSNYGYTF	TGTGCCAGCAGCAGCCGACAGAGATCAAACTATGGCTACACCTTC
TRBD1	TRBV6-4	NA	TRBJ2-7	CASSKNRGQGAYEQYF	TGTGCCAGCAGCAAGAACAGAGGACAGGGCGCCTACGAGCAGTACTTC
NA	TRBV10-3	NA	TRBJ2-2	CAISAGSANTGELFF	TGTGCCATCAGTGCCGGGAGCGCGAACACCGGGGAGCTGTTTTTT
TRBD2	TRBV27	few	TRBJ2-5	CASSGTREETQYF	TGTGCCAGCTCCGGGACTAGGGAAGAGACCCAGTACTTC
TRBD1	TRBV29-1	NA	TRBJ1-4	CSVGRDRGEKLFF	TGCAGCGTTGGGCGGGACAGGGGTGAAAAACTGTTTTTT
NA	TRBV15	NA	TRBJ2-5	CATSRDRGLETQYF	TGTGCCACCAGCAGAGATCGCGGCTTGGAGACCCAGTACTTC
NA	TRBV6-6	NA	TRBJ1-1	CASSYGTKNGEAFF	TGTGCCAGCAGTTACGGGACAAAGAACGGTGAAGCTTTCTTT
NA	TRBV5-1	NA	TRBJ2-7	CASSPLDSYEQYF	TGCGCCAGCAGCCCCTTGGATTCCTACGAGCAGTACTTC
TRBD1	TRBV5-1	NA	TRBJ2-7	CASSLATGQLYEQYF	TGCGCCAGCAGCTTGGCAACGGGACAGCTTTACGAGCAGTACTTC
NA	TRBV10-2	once	TRBJ2-5	CASSESVGAAQYF	TGCGCCAGCAGTGAGTCTGTAGGGGCGGCCCAGTACTTC
TRBD1	TRBV23-1	NA	TRBJ1-2	CASAGAGGDYGYTF	TGCGCCAGCGCCGGGGCAGGGGGGGACTATGGCTACACCTTC
NA	TRBV30	NA	TRBJ2-1	CAWSVGVVGNEQFF	TGTGCCTGGAGTGTAGGGGTGGTGGGCAATGAGCAGTTCTTC
TRBD2	TRBV11-1	NA	TRBJ2-3	CASSFQRGRPDTQYF	TGTGCCAGCAGCTTCCAGCGGGGCCGCCCAGATACGCAGTATTTT
NA	TRBV5-1	NA	TRBJ1-4	CASSSGSNAEKLFF	TGCGCCAGCAGCTCCGGTTCTAATGCGGAAAAACTGTTTTTT
NA	TRBV7-9	NA	TRBJ1-1	CASSGAGNTEAFF	TGTGCCAGCAGTGGGGCGGGTAACACTGAAGCTTTCTTT
NA	TRBV2	NA	TRBJ1-2	CASSKLTVNF	TGTGCCAGCAGTAAACTGACAGTCAACTTC
NA	TRBV28	NA	TRBJ2-7	CASSSTGTASPYEQYF	TGTGCCAGCAGTTCTACAGGGACGGCCTCCCCCTACGAGCAGTACTTC
NA	TRBV21-1	NA	TRBJ2-7	CASSKRGQGSYEQYF	TGTGCCAGCAGCAAACGGGGACAGGGTTCCTACGAGCAGTACTTC
NA	TRBV18	NA	TRBJ2-5	CASSRPGEETQYF	TGTGCCAGCTCACGACCAGGGGAAGAGACCCAGTACTTC
TRBD2	TRBV5-1	few	TRBJ2-2	CASSSSSGLNTGELFF	TGCGCCAGCAGCTCTTCTAGCGGGCTGAACACCGGGGAGCTGTTTTTT
NA	TRBV7-8	NA	TRBJ2-2	CASSSPRGDTGELFF	TGTGCCAGCAGCTCCCCCAGGGGGGACACCGGGGAGCTGTTTTTT
TRBD2	TRBV18	NA	TRBJ2-1	CASSPIRTSGSFDEQFF	TGTGCCAGCTCACCCATACGGACTAGCGGGAGTTTCGATGAGCAGTTCTTC
TRBD2	TRBV25-1	NA	TRBJ2-3	CASSEWGGRADTQYF	TGTGCCAGCAGTGAATGGGGGGGGAGGGCAGATACGCAGTATTTT
NA	TRBV6-1	few	TRBJ1-5	CASRQAQNQPQHF	TGTGCCAGCCGACAGGCCCAAAATCAGCCCCAGCATTTT
NA	TRBV5-8	few	TRBJ2-2	CAGNRAAGELFF	TGTGCCGGAAACAGGGCTGCCGGGGAGCTGTTTTTT
NA	TRBV6-5	NA	TRBJ1-5	CASSSRNQPQHF	TGTGCCAGCAGTTCTCGAAATCAGCCCCAGCATTTT
NA	TRBV30	NA	TRBJ2-7	CAWSVTRASEQYF	TGTGCCTGGAGTGTAACCAGGGCCTCCGAGCAGTACTTC
TRBD1	TRBV19	once	TRBJ2-4	CASSWGQGNIQYF	TGTGCCAGTAGCTGGGGACAGGGAAACATTCAGTACTTC
NA	TRBV21-1	NA	TRBJ1-3	CASSNHRGPGNTIYF	TGTGCCAGCAGCAACCACAGGGGTCCAGGAAACACCATATATTTT
NA	TRBV5-1	NA	TRBJ2-2	CASSPRSGTGELFF	TGCGCCAGCAGCCCTAGATCGGGCACCGGGGAGCTGTTTTTT
TRBD1	TRBV28	NA	TRBJ1-4	CASSLTGTGATNEKLFF	TGTGCCAGCAGTTTAACCGGGACAGGGGCAACTAATGAAAAACTGTTTTTT